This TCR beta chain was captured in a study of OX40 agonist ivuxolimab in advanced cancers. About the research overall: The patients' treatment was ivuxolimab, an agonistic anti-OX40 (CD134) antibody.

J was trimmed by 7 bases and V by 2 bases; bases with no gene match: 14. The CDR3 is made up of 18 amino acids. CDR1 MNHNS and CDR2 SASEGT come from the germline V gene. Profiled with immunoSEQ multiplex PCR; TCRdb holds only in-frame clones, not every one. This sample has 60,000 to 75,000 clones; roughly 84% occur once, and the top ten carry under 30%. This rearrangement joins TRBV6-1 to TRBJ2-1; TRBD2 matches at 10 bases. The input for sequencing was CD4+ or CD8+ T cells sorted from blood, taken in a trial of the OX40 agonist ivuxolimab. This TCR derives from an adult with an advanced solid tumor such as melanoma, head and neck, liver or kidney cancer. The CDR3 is CASSEIATSGRAGNEQFF. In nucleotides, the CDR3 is TGTGCCAGCAGTGAAATAGCTACCAGCGGGAGGGCGGGGAATGAGCAGTTCTTC.